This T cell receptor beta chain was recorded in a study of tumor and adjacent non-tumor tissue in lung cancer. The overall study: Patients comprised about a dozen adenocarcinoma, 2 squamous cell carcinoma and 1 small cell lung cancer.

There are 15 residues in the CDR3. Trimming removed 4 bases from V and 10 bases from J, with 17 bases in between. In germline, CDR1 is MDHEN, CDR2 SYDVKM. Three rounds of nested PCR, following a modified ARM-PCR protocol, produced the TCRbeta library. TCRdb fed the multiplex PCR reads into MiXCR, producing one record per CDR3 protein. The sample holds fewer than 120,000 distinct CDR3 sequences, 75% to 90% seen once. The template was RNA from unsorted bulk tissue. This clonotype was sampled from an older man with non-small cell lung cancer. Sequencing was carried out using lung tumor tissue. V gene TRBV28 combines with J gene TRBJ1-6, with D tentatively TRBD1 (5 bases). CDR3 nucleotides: TGTGCCAGCAGTTCGGAACATGGGGCTGAATCACCCCTCCACTTT. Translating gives CASSSEHGAESPLHF.